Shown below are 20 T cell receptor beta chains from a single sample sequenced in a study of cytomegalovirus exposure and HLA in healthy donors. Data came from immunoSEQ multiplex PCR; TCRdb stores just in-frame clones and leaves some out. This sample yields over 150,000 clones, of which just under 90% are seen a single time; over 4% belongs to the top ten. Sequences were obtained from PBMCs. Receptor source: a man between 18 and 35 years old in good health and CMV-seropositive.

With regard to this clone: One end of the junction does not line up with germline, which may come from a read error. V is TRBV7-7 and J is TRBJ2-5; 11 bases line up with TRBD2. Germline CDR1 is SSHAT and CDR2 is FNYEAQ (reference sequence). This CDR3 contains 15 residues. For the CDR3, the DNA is TGTGCTAGCAGCCAGACTAGCGGGAACCAAGAGACCCAGTACTTC. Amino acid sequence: CASSQTSGNQETQYF. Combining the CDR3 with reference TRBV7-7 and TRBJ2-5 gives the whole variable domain GAGVSQSPRYKVTKRGQDVTLRCDPISSHATLYWYQQALGQGPEFLTYFNYEAQPDKSGLPSDRFSAERPEGSISTLTIQRTEQRDSAMYRCASSQTSGNQETQYFGPGTRLLVL.

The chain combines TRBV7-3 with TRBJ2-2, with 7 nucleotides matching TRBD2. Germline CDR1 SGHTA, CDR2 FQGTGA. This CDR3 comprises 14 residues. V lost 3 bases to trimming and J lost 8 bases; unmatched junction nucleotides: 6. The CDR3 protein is CASSLGGTGGELFF. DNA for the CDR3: TGTGCCAGCAGCTTGGGGGGGACCGGAGGGGAGCTGTTTTTT.

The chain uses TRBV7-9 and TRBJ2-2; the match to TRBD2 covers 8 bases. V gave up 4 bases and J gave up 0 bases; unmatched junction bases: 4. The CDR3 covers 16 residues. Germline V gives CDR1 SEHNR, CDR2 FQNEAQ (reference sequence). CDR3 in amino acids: CASSSRAGANTGELFF. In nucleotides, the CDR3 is TGTGCCAGCAGCTCCAGAGCGGGAGCGAACACCGGGGAGCTGTTTTTT.

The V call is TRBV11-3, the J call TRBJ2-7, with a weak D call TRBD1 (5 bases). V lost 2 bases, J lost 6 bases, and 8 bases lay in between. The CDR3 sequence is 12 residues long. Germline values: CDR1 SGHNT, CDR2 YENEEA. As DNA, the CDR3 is TGTGCCAGCAGCTTACATCAGGGCGAGCAGTACTTC. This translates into CASSLHQGEQYF. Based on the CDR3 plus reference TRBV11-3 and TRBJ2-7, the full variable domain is EAGVVQSPRYKIIEKKQPVAFWCNPISGHNTLYWYLQNLGQGPELLIRYENEEAVDDSQLPKDRFSAERLKGVDSTLKIQPAELGDSAVYLCASSLHQGEQYFGPGTRLTVT.

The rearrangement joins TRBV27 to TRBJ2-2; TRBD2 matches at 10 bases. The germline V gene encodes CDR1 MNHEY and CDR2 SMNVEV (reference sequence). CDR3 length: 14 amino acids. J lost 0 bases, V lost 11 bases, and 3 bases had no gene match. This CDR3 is CAGGTSANTGELFF. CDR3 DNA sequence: TGTGCCGGAGGGACTAGCGCGAACACCGGGGAGCTGTTTTTT.

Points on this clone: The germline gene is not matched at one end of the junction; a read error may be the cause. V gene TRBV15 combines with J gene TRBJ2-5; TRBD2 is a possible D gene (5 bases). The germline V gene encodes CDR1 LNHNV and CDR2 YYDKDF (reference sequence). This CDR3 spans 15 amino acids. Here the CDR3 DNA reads TGTGCCACGAGCAAGAGCAATAGCGACCAAGAGACCCAGTACTTC. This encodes CATSKSNSDQETQYF.

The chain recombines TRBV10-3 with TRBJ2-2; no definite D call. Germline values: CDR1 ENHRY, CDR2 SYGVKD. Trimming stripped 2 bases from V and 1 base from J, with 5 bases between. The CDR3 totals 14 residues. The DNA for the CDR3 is TGTGCCATCAGTGAGCAGGAGAACACCGGGGAGCTGTTTTTT. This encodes CAISEQENTGELFF.

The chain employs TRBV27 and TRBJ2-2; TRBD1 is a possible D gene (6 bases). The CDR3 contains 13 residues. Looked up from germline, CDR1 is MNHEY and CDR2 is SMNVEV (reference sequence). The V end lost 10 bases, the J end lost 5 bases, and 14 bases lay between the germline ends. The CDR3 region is CATKTGDTGELFF. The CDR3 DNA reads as TGTGCCACCAAGACAGGTGATACCGGGGAGCTGTTTTTT.

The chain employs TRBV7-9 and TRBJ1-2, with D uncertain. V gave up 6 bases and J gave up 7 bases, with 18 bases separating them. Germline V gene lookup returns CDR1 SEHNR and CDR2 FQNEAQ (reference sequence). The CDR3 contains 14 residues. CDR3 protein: CASSKEGGYAGYTF. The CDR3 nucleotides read TGTGCCAGCAGTAAAGAGGGCGGCTATGCTGGCTACACCTTC. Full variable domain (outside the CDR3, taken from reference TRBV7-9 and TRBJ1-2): DTGVSQNPRHKITKRGQNVTFRCDPISEHNRLYWYRQTLGQGPEFLTYFQNEAQLEKSRLLSDRFSAERPKGSFSTLEIQRTEQGDSAMYLCASSKEGGYAGYTFGSGTRLTVV.

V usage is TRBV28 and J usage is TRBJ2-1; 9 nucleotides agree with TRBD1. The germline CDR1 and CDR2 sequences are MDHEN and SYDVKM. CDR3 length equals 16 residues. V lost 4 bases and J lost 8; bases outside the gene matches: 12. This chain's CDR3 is CASSSSGTGTFHEQFF. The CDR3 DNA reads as TGTGCCAGCAGTTCCTCCGGGACAGGGACCTTCCATGAGCAGTTCTTC.

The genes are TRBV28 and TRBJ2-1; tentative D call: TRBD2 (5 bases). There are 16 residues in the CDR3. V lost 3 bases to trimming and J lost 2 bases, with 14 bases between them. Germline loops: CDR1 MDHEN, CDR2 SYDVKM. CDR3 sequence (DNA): TGTGCCAGCAGTTTCCGCCCGGGATTTCCCTACAATGAGCAGTTCTTC. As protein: CASSFRPGFPYNEQFF.

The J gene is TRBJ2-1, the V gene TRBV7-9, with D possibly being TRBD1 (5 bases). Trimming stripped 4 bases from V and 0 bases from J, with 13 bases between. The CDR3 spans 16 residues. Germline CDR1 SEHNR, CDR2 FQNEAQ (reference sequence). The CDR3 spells CASSSVRTISYNEQFF. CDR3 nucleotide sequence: TGTGCCAGCAGCTCAGTCCGGACAATCTCCTACAATGAGCAGTTCTTC.

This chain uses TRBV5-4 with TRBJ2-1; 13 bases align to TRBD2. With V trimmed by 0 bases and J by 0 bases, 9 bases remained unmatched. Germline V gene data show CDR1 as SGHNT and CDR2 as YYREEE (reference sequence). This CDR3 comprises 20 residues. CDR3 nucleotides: TGTGCCAGCAGCTTGGATGGACTAGCGGGAGTTTTTAGCTCCTACAATGAGCAGTTCTTC. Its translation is CASSLDGLAGVFSSYNEQFF.

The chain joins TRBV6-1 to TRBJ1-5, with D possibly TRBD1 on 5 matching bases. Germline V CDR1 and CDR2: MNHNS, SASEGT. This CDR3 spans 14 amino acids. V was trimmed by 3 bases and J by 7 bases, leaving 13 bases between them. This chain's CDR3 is CASSETAGWQPQHF. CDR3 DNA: TGTGCCAGCAGTGAGACGGCAGGGTGGCAGCCCCAGCATTTT.

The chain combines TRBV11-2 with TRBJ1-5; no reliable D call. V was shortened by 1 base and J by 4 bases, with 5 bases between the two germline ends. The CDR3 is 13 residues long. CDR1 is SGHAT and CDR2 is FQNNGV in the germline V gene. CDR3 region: CASSLGQNQPQHF. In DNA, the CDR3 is TGTGCCAGCAGCTTAGGGCAGAATCAGCCCCAGCATTTT.

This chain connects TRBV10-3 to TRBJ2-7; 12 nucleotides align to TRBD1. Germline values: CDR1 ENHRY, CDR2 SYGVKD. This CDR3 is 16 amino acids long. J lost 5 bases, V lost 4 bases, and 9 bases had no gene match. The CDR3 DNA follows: TGTGCCATCAGTGGGGGGACAGGGGGCAGTTGGGACGAGCAGTACTTC. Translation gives CAISGGTGGSWDEQYF.

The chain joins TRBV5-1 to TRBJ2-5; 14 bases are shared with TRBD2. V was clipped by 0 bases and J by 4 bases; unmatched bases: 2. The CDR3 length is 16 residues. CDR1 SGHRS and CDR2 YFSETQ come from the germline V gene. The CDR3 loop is CASSLGLAGGPETQYF. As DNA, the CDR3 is TGCGCCAGCAGCTTGGGACTAGCGGGAGGGCCAGAGACCCAGTACTTC.

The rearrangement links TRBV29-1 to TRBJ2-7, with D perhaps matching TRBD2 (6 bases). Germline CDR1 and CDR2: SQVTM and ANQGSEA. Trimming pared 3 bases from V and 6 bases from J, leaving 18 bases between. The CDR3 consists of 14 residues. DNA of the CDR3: TGCAGCGTTGATAGAGCGGGCGGTCAGGGCGAGCAGTACTTC. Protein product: CSVDRAGGQGEQYF.

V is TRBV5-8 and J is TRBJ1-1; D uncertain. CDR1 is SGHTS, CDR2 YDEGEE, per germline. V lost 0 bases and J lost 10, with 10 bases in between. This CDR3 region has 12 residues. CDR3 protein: CASSLVLLAAFF. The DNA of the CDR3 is TGTGCCAGCAGCTTGGTTTTGCTAGCAGCTTTCTTT.

This chain's CDR3 is CAISDSYNEQFF. The CDR3 nucleotides read TGTGCCATCAGTGACTCGTACAATGAGCAGTTCTTC. The chain links TRBV10-3 to TRBJ2-1, with D hard to call. CDR1 and CDR2 from the germline V gene are ENHRY and SYGVKD. The ends were cut back, 3 bases at V and 4 bases at J, with 4 bases in the middle. The CDR3 is 12 amino acids.